Given below is one TCR beta chain in context. Its specificity is not known. A junction boundary mismatches the germline segment, possibly from a read error. The sequence runs out 3 residues before the end of the CDR3; the remainder is reconstructed from the germline J gene. This entry comes from a study of T cells in women clearing cervical HPV infection. Background on the study: Case blood drawn at lesion detection; control blood after infection cleared. General observations from the study: A classifier using richness and V gene abundances reached an AUC of nearly 0.85. CIN3+ cases had significantly higher TCR richness than controls; evenness did not differ.

CDR1 and CDR2 from the germline V gene are LGHNA and YNFKEQ. CDR3 length: 13 residues. Here immunoSEQ multiplex PCR was the method, and the copy in TCRdb shows in-frame clones only, minus some. The table lists more than 15,000 clones. The gene calls are TRBV4-2 and TRBJ2-5; perhaps D is TRBD1 or TRBD2 (5 bases each). This sequence was found in a woman aged 18-70 years with a cervical HPV16 infection that either progressed to CIN3+ or cleared (not recorded which). Sequenced input: blood buffy coat. Here the CDR3 reads CASSQDEGETQYF. Partial CDR3 DNA: TGCGCCAGCAGCCAAGATGAGGGGGAGACC.